This T cell receptor (beta chain) was recovered during a study of T cell repertoires in cytomegalovirus infection. Study at large: Based on public TCR beta signatures, there were indications of CMV infection and of a matching HLA type.

TCRdb used MiXCR to reprocess the reads, holding one entry per CDR3 protein. The table shows approximately 500,000 distinct CDR3 sequences, with roughly a third occurring only once. V lost 5 bases and J 5 bases, leaving 12 bases between the germline ends. The CDR3 loop spans 13 amino acids. The germline CDR1 and CDR2 sequences are SGHTA and FQGTGA. Study-wide results and limits: Clonotype analysis showed dominance of the ex vivo response by HLA-C-restricted CMV-specific TCR beta clonotypes.

Only a few counts were recorded for this clonotype. What it binds is not known. The TCR was taken from a human donor in good health (CMV status not recorded). Some clones in this sample may be carry-over from other donors' samples. Here the sequenced sample was cultured PBMCs, taken from culture after CMV antigen stimulation. The V and J genes are TRBV7-3 and TRBJ2-5, with D possibly TRBD1 on 6 matching bases. Here the CDR3 reads CASSKQGRETQYF. CDR3 DNA sequence: TGTGCCAGCAGCAAGCAGGGGCGCGAGACCCAGTACTTC.